This entry lists 28 T cell receptor beta chains sequenced from one sample in a study of blood T cell repertoires in COVID-19 (dated by TCRdb to the early 2020s). Libraries were constructed by the immunoSEQ multiplex PCR assay. In TCRdb, the immuneACCESS table is reduced to in-frame sequences with V and J assigned. These tables do not hold every clone; where another copy was compared, an unresolved V gene accounts for under half, and the others remain unexplained. The sample yields over 120,000 clones; about four fifths were counted once. Approximately 9.1% of the sample goes to the ten largest clones. The sample taken for sequencing was PBMCs or T cells enriched from blood (not recorded which). These receptor sequences come from a man in his forties or fifties who had recovered from COVID-19.

This clone was counted once. This sequence joins TRBV3-1 (or the pseudogene TRBV3-2) and TRBJ2-7; 7 nucleotides align to TRBD2. From germline, CDR1 is LGHDT and CDR2 YNNKEL (reference sequence). The length of the CDR3 is 16 residues. Unmatched junction bases numbered 8, after V lost 0 bases and J lost 3 bases. CDR3 in DNA: TGTGCCAGCAGCCAAGATTACAAGACGGGGGGCTACGAGCAGTACTTC. Translating it yields CASSQDYKTGGYEQYF.

V and J are TRBV4-3 and TRBJ1-2; D is perhaps TRBD1 (6 bases). Trimming took 1 base from V and 8 from J, leaving 17 bases between them. Germline values: CDR1 LGHNA, CDR2 YSLEER. The CDR3 extends over 15 amino acids. DNA of the CDR3: TGCGCCAGCAGCCAAGTTGGTGGGGGCGCCGGGGGCTACACCTTC. The encoded protein is CASSQVGGGAGGYTF.

The chain employs TRBV6-5 and TRBJ1-2, with D tentatively TRBD1 (6 bases). Germline CDR1 is MNHEY and CDR2 is SVGAGI. CDR3 length: 13 amino acids. V gave up 6 bases and J gave up 5 bases, with 13 bases separating them. The CDR3 region has the DNA TGTGCCAGCAGAAACAGGGACGCATATGGCTACACCTTC. Protein sequence: CASRNRDAYGYTF.

The chain couples TRBV5-1 to TRBJ2-7; 9 bases align to TRBD1. Unmatched junction bases numbered 11, after V lost 4 bases and J lost 9 bases. The length of the CDR3 is 14 residues. Germline V gives CDR1 SGHRS, CDR2 YFSETQ. Here the CDR3 DNA reads TGCGCCAGCAGCCCAGGGACAGGGACTCTCGGGCAGTACTTC. It yields the protein CASSPGTGTLGQYF.

The chain combines TRBV7-2 with TRBJ1-1; possible D gene TRBD1, 6 bases. Germline CDR1 reads SGHTA; CDR2 reads FQGNSA. The CDR3 contains 15 residues. V gave up 2 bases and J gave up 2 bases, with 12 bases separating them. The CDR3 bases are TGTGCCAGCAGCTTAACGACAGGCCCTAACACTGAAGCTTTCTTT. Translation: CASSLTTGPNTEAFF.

V gene TRBV5-1 combines with J gene TRBJ2-3; TRBD2 matches at 13 bases. The germline CDR1 and CDR2 sequences are SGHRS and YFSETQ. The CDR3 length is 15 residues. Losses at the gene ends were 5 bases for V and 4 bases for J; bases not matched to a gene: 4. The CDR3 protein is CASRRTSGGPDTQYF. The CDR3 region has the DNA TGCGCCAGCAGAAGGACTAGCGGGGGACCAGATACGCAGTATTTT.

The J gene is TRBJ1-4, the V gene TRBV2; no firm D call. The CDR3 covers 13 residues. Germline V CDR1 and CDR2: SNHLY, FYNNEI. Trimming cost V 4 bases and J 4 bases, with 7 bases left between them. This CDR3 reads CASSVIGNEKLFF. For the CDR3, the DNA is TGTGCCAGCAGTGTCATCGGTAATGAAAAACTGTTTTTT.

The rearrangement joins TRBV5-5 to TRBJ1-2; possible D gene TRBD1, 5 bases. Trimming took 1 base from V and 4 from J, leaving 17 bases between them. The CDR3 has 16 amino acids. CDR1 is SGHKS, CDR2 YYEKEE, per germline (reference sequence). The CDR3 DNA is TGTGCCAGCAGCTTGAAGCGGGCGGGGACCATCTATGGCTACACCTTC. Amino acid sequence: CASSLKRAGTIYGYTF.

The chain combines TRBV7-2 with TRBJ2-3, with TRBD1 matching 9 bases. The CDR3 has 14 residues. Germline values: CDR1 SGHTA, CDR2 FQGNSA. Trimming took 5 bases from V and 5 from J; bases not matched to a gene: 5. This CDR3 is CASSPGQGRDTQYF. DNA of the CDR3: TGTGCCAGCAGCCCGGGACAGGGTCGAGATACGCAGTATTTT.

The chain links TRBV3-1 (or the pseudogene TRBV3-2) to TRBJ2-7; TRBD2 matches 12 bases. This CDR3 region has 15 residues. Germline V gene data show CDR1 as LGHDT and CDR2 as YNNKEL (reference sequence). The J segment lost 9 bases and the V segment lost 1 base, leaving 7 bases of the junction unmatched. The CDR3 DNA follows: TGTGCCAGCAGCCAAGGACTAGCGGGGGCCGGACGGCAGTACTTC. This translates into CASSQGLAGAGRQYF.

This chain connects TRBV21-1 to TRBJ2-5; the table's D call, TRBD2, was not checked against the DNA. TRBV21-1 is classified as a pseudogene. CDR3 size: 13 residues. Here the CDR3 DNA reads TGTGCCAGCAGCTTTCCGTTAAAGGAGGCCCAGTACTTC. The encoded protein is CASSFPLKEAQYF.

J is TRBJ1-1 and V is TRBV19; D is undetermined. CDR3 length: 13 residues. Germline-derived CDR1 and CDR2 are LNHDA and SQIVND (reference sequence). V lost 4 bases to trimming and J lost 0 bases, with 6 bases between them. CDR3 protein: CASSNTLNTEAFF. CDR3 coding DNA: TGTGCCAGTAGTAATACACTGAACACTGAAGCTTTCTTT.

The rearrangement links TRBV30 to TRBJ2-3; TRBD1 matches 10 bases. CDR3 length: 16 amino acids. After removal of 4 bases from V and 0 bases from J, the junction contained 7 bases not matched to a gene. Germline lookup yields CDR1 GTSNPN and CDR2 SVGIG (reference sequence). The DNA for the CDR3 is TGTGCCTGGACACGCGGGACAGGGGTTAGCACAGATACGCAGTATTTT. As protein: CAWTRGTGVSTDTQYF.

This clone was seen more than once but under ten times. The V call is TRBV30, the J call TRBJ2-2; 8 bases line up with TRBD1. The trim removed 7 bases at V and 4 bases at J, leaving 8 bases unmatched. Germline V lookup: CDR1 GTSNPN, CDR2 SVGIG (reference sequence). This CDR3 has 14 amino acids. The DNA of the CDR3 is TGTGCCTCCCCGCAGGGGGCAGGCACCGGGGAGCTGTTTTTT. This encodes CASPQGAGTGELFF.

The rearrangement uses TRBV27 and TRBJ1-5; 10 bases are shared with TRBD1. The CDR3 spans 14 residues. Germline V gene lookup returns CDR1 MNHEY and CDR2 SMNVEV (reference sequence). With V trimmed by 10 bases and J by 7 bases, 10 bases remained unmatched. The CDR3 DNA sequence: TGTGCCACCCGGCGGACAGGGGGAGGACAGCCCCAGCATTTT. Protein sequence: CATRRTGGGQPQHF.

This clone was counted only a few times. This CDR3 is CASRPSGGASYNEQFF. The CDR3 bases are TGTGCCAGCAGACCTAGCGGGGGGGCCTCCTACAATGAGCAGTTCTTC. The chain recombines TRBV3-1 (or the pseudogene TRBV3-2) with TRBJ2-1; TRBD2 agrees at 12 bases. The germline V gene has CDR1 LGHDT and CDR2 YNNKEL (reference sequence). V lost 6 bases and J lost 0; bases outside the gene matches: 3. The CDR3 has 16 amino acids.

V and J are TRBV19 and TRBJ2-1, with D possibly TRBD2 on 6 matching bases. Trimming took 1 base from V and 7 from J, leaving 8 bases between them. Germline lookup yields CDR1 LNHDA and CDR2 SQIVND (reference sequence). The CDR3 has 13 amino acids. The CDR3 DNA reads TGTGCCAGTAGTATAGGGACTAAGAATGAGCAGTTCTTC. Protein product: CASSIGTKNEQFF.

The chain employs TRBV15 and TRBJ2-1, with TRBD1 identical over 7 bases. The V segment lost 5 bases and the J segment 7 bases; nucleotides outside the gene matches: 8. Germline CDR1 LNHNV, CDR2 YYDKDF (reference sequence). The CDR3 totals 14 residues. CDR3 protein: CATSSRQGRNEQFF. For the CDR3, the DNA is TGTGCCACCAGCTCCAGACAGGGAAGGAATGAGCAGTTCTTC. Supplemented by reference TRBV15 and TRBJ2-1, the full variable domain reads DAMVIQNPRYQVTQFGKPVTLSCSQTLNHNVMYWYQQKSSQAPKLLFHYYDKDFNNEADTPDNFQSRRPNTSFCFLDIRSPGLGDTAMYLCATSSRQGRNEQFFGPGTRLTVL.

V and J are TRBV28 and TRBJ1-2, with D maybe TRBD1 (5 bases). Between the trimmed V and J ends, which lost 5 bases and 8 bases, there was a span of 18 bases. This CDR3 is 14 amino acids long. Germline V gene data show CDR1 as MDHEN and CDR2 as SYDVKM. In DNA, the CDR3 is TGTGCCAGCAGTCTGGGAGGGGAGCTGAAGGGCTACACCTTC. Its translation: CASSLGGELKGYTF.

The rearrangement joins TRBV15 to TRBJ2-1; 7 nucleotides agree with TRBD2. The CDR3 extends over 16 amino acids. Losses at the gene ends were 5 bases for V and 3 bases for J; bases not matched to a gene: 10. The germline V gene has CDR1 LNHNV and CDR2 YYDKDF (reference sequence). CDR3 DNA sequence: TGTGCCACCAGCCGAAGGGACTACCCATACTACAATGAGCAGTTCTTC. This encodes CATSRRDYPYYNEQFF. The full variable domain, rest sourced from reference TRBV15 and TRBJ2-1, is DAMVIQNPRYQVTQFGKPVTLSCSQTLNHNVMYWYQQKSSQAPKLLFHYYDKDFNNEADTPDNFQSRRPNTSFCFLDIRSPGLGDTAMYLCATSRRDYPYYNEQFFGPGTRLTVL.

The gene calls are TRBV5-8 and TRBJ1-5; D not resolved. Germline CDR1 is SGHTS and CDR2 is YDEGEE. Trimming shortened V by 3 bases and J by 8 bases, and 15 bases separated the two germline ends. The CDR3 loop spans 14 amino acids. CDR3 bases: TGTGCCAGCAGCTCGAGGATCTCTTCGGAGCCCCAGCATTTT. Translation gives CASSSRISSEPQHF.

V usage is TRBV4-1 and J usage is TRBJ2-2, with D possibly being TRBD1 (6 bases). V lost 2 bases and J 4 bases, leaving 11 bases between the germline ends. Germline V gene lookup returns CDR1 MGHRA and CDR2 YSYEKL. This CDR3 spans 15 amino acids. The CDR3 region has the DNA TGCGCCAGCAGCCAAAGGGCAGGGGTCACCGGGGAGCTGTTTTTT. This codes for CASSQRAGVTGELFF.

This chain uses TRBV9 with TRBJ1-1; D gene unclear. Germline values: CDR1 SGDLS, CDR2 YYNGEE. The CDR3 runs to 14 residues. V was trimmed by 2 bases and J by 0 bases, leaving 8 bases between them. The CDR3 here is CASSVESMNTEAFF. In DNA, the CDR3 is TGTGCCAGCAGCGTCGAGAGCATGAACACTGAAGCTTTCTTT.

The rearrangement links TRBV19 to TRBJ1-1; 7 bases map to TRBD1. Germline loops: CDR1 LNHDA, CDR2 SQIVND (reference sequence). The CDR3 contains 16 residues. The J segment lost 5 bases and the V segment lost 2 bases, leaving 11 bases of the junction unmatched. The CDR3 loop is CASSINRGWGSTEAFF. The CDR3 DNA is TGTGCCAGTAGTATAAACAGGGGATGGGGGAGTACTGAAGCTTTCTTT.

This clone was seen a few times. The chain has TRBV5-6 and TRBJ2-2, with TRBD1 identical over 7 bases. The CDR3 spans 14 residues. Germline loops: CDR1 SGHDT, CDR2 YYEEEE. Germline trimming cut 5 bases from V and 6 bases from J; bases unmatched to any gene: 7. The DNA of the CDR3 is TGTGCCAGCAGGGTGACAGGGTCTCCCGGGGAGCTGTTTTTT. It is translated as CASRVTGSPGELFF.

The V call is TRBV7-9, the J call TRBJ1-2, with 7 positions matching TRBD1. The CDR3 consists of 14 residues. The V and J ends lost 5 bases and 4 bases, in that order; junction bases with no gene match: 7. The germline CDR1 and CDR2 sequences are SEHNR and FQNEAQ (reference sequence). DNA of the CDR3: TGTGCCAGCAGCATACCGACAGGGTTCTATGGCTACACCTTC. This translates into CASSIPTGFYGYTF.

The chain is built from TRBV27 and TRBJ2-7, with D tentatively TRBD2 (6 bases). Trimming stripped 3 bases from V and 4 bases from J, with 13 bases between. This CDR3 region has 14 residues. Germline loops: CDR1 MNHEY, CDR2 SMNVEV (reference sequence). CDR3 bases: TGTGCCAGCAGTTTGCCGGGGGTGACATACGAGCAGTACTTC. As protein: CASSLPGVTYEQYF.

The J gene is TRBJ2-3, the V gene TRBV19, with 11 bases aligning to TRBD1. V shed 5 bases and J 3 bases; nucleotides not matched to a gene: 10. Per germline, CDR1 LNHDA and CDR2 SQIVND (reference sequence). This CDR3 spans 17 amino acids. In DNA, the CDR3 is TGTGCCAGTAGTCCGCTGGCGGGGACAGGGGGAACAGATACGCAGTATTTT. This translates into CASSPLAGTGGTDTQYF.